Described below is a single T cell receptor (beta chain) sequence and its context. Its antigen is as yet unknown. The sample is drawn from a study of OX40 agonist ivuxolimab in advanced cancers. Study outcomes and limitations: More expanded clones were found, on average, in CD8+ than in CD4+ T cells.

Germline V gene sequence: CDR1 SGHNT, CDR2 YYREEE (reference sequence). The CDR3 has 16 amino acids. Deletions cut 1 base from V and 2 bases from J, with 13 bases between. Method: immunoSEQ multiplex PCR; TCRdb's copy keeps in-frame clones and lacks some. Of fewer than 100,000 clones listed, roughly 93% are singletons. The genes are TRBV5-4 and TRBJ2-1; D is ambiguous. The source material was CD4+ or CD8+ T cells sorted from blood, sampled in a trial of the OX40 agonist ivuxolimab. This clonotype was sampled from an adult with an advanced solid tumor such as melanoma, head and neck, liver or kidney cancer. CDR3 loop: CASSLKRAGPYNEQFF. The CDR3 nucleotides are TGTGCCAGCAGCTTGAAAAGGGCCGGGCCCTACAATGAGCAGTTCTTC.